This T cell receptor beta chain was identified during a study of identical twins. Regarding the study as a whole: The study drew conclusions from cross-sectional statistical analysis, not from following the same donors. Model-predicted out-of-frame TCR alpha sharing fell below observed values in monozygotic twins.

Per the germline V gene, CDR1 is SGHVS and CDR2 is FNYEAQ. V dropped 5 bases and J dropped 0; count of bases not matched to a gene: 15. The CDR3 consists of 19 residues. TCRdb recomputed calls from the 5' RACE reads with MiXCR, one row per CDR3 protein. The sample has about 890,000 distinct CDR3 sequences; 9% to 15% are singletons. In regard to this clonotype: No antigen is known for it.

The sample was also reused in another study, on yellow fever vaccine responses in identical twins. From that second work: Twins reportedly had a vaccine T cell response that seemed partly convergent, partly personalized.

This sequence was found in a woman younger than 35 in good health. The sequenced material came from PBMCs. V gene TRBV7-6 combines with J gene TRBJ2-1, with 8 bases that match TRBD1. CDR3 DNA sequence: TGTGCCAGCAGCATATTAGGACAGGGCAGATCTAGCTCCTACAATGAGCAGTTCTTC. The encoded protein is CASSILGQGRSSSYNEQFF.